The 14 T cell receptor beta chains below all came from one sample that was sequenced in a study of blood T cells in healthy people across ages. For the second PCR, which ran for about 7 to 12 cycles, a sample-barcoded 5' primer and a J-beta primer mix were used. TCRdb passed the 5' RACE reads through MiXCR, listing each CDR3 protein once. The sample lists roughly 1,500,000 distinct CDR3 sequences, roughly 32% occurring once. Sequencing used blood. The source of these receptors is a woman under 40 in good health.

This clonotype has just a few counts. The chain joins TRBV6-5 to TRBJ2-5; D tentatively fits TRBD1 or TRBD2 (6 bases each). The CDR3 is made up of 14 amino acids. The germline V and J ends were trimmed by 2 bases and 5 bases, with 12 bases remaining between them. From germline, CDR1 is MNHEY and CDR2 SVGAGI. The CDR3 DNA is TGTGCCAGCAGTTACGGCAGGAGGGGGGAGACCCAGTACTTC. It codes for CASSYGRRGETQYF.

The V call is TRBV27, the J call TRBJ2-3; D is unresolved. Germline values: CDR1 MNHEY, CDR2 SMNVEV (reference sequence). CDR3 length: 13 amino acids. V was pared by 5 bases and J by 1 base, with 7 bases between. Here the CDR3 DNA reads TGTGCCAGCAGTAAGTTGGGCACAGATACGCAGTATTTT. Residues: CASSKLGTDTQYF.

The count of this clonotype is one. Written as DNA, the CDR3 is TGCAGTGCTAATAGCGGGGACCATTACGAGCAGTACTTC. This codes for CSANSGDHYEQYF. The chain links TRBV20-1 to TRBJ2-7, with 8 positions matching TRBD2. The CDR3 is 13 amino acids. Per the germline V gene, CDR1 is DFQATT and CDR2 is SNEGSKA (reference sequence). J lost 4 bases, V lost 4 bases, and 6 bases had no gene match.

The sample holds a few counts of this clonotype. The chain couples TRBV10-2 to TRBJ2-7; tentatively, D is TRBD1 (9 bases). The V gene lost 2 bases and the J gene lost 6 bases, with 14 bases spanning the gap. Germline CDR1 and CDR2: WSHSY and SAAADI. The CDR3 has 14 residues. As DNA, the CDR3 is TGCGCCAGCAGTGAGGTAGCGGGACAGGGCGAGCAGTACTTC. Translation: CASSEVAGQGEQYF.

The table lists this clonotype with a few counts. This chain joins TRBV6-6 and TRBJ1-4, with TRBD1 as a possible D gene (5 bases). CDR1 MNHNY and CDR2 SVGAGI come from the germline V gene (reference sequence). V was shortened by 6 bases and J by 11 bases, with 19 bases between the two germline ends. This CDR3 contains 14 residues. CDR3 protein: CASRTTRGLRKLFF. The CDR3 DNA reads as TGTGCCAGCAGAACCACCCGGGGGTTAAGGAAACTGTTTTTT.

This chain links TRBV6-6 with TRBJ2-3; TRBD2 might be the D (6 bases). In germline, CDR1 is MNHNY, CDR2 SVGAGI (reference sequence). Trimming cost V 2 bases and J 1 base, with 10 bases left between them. The CDR3 contains 15 residues. The CDR3 nucleotides read TGTGCCAGCAGTTACGAAATAGCGGGCACAGATACGCAGTATTTT. Amino acid sequence: CASSYEIAGTDTQYF.

In this sample, this clonotype turned up a few times. CDR3 residues: CASRPPTSGKRYEQYF. The CDR3 coding sequence is TGTGCCAGCAGACCACCCACTAGCGGGAAACGGTACGAGCAGTACTTC. V gene TRBV28 combines with J gene TRBJ2-7; TRBD2 agrees at 10 bases. The length of the CDR3 is 16 residues. Germline V gives CDR1 MDHEN, CDR2 SYDVKM. V lost 6 bases, J lost 4 bases, and 12 bases stayed unmatched.

Only a few counts were recorded for this clonotype. Germline and junction disagree at one end, which may indicate a read error. The J gene is TRBJ2-6, the V gene TRBV6-6, with D unclear. Germline CDR1 is MNHNY and CDR2 is SVGAGI (reference sequence). The CDR3 contains 16 residues. The CDR3 DNA reads as TGTGCCAGCGCTGGGTCCGCACACTCTGGGACCAACGTCCTGACTTTC. Encoded protein: CASAGSAHSGTNVLTF.

This clonotype was seen more than once but under ten times. This chain connects TRBV6-1 to TRBJ1-2, with 9 bases lining up with TRBD1. V dropped 0 bases and J dropped 4; count of bases not matched to a gene: 6. In germline, CDR1 is MNHNS, CDR2 SASEGT. The CDR3 extends over 16 amino acids. CDR3 DNA: TGTGCCAGCAGTGAAGCTTACAGGGGGCGAAGCTATGGCTACACCTTC. Translated: CASSEAYRGRSYGYTF.

This sequence joins TRBV7-2 and TRBJ2-7, with TRBD2 matching 8 bases. The germline CDR1 and CDR2 sequences are SGHTA and FQGNSA. This CDR3 is 17 amino acids long. Trimming at V came to 5 bases and at J to 3 bases, leaving 15 bases not matched to a gene. For the CDR3, the DNA is TGTGCCAGCAGCCTAGGGGGTGGGGGACTAGGGGTCTACGAGCAGTACTTC. Its translation: CASSLGGGGLGVYEQYF.

A few counts support this clonotype. This rearrangement joins TRBV12-3 or TRBV12-4 to TRBJ1-2, with a weak D call TRBD1 (5 bases). This CDR3 is built from 14 residues. The V and J ends lost 6 bases and 2 bases respectively, with 13 bases between them. The CDR3 sequence: CASRGTGINYGYTF. The CDR3 region has the DNA TGTGCCAGCAGGGGGACGGGTATCAACTATGGCTACACCTTC.

The chain couples TRBV3-1 to TRBJ2-1; 10 positions match TRBD2. The CDR3 extends over 16 amino acids. CDR1 is LGHDT and CDR2 is YNNKEL in the germline V gene (reference sequence). Trimming removed 0 bases from V and 8 bases from J; junction bases left unmatched: 7. The CDR3 spells CASSQDLASGGDEQFF. CDR3 DNA: TGTGCCAGCAGCCAAGATCTAGCTAGCGGGGGCGATGAGCAGTTCTTC.

The genes are TRBV7-6 and TRBJ2-7; D not resolved. Trimming removed 5 bases from V and 1 base from J, with 12 bases in between. Germline V CDR1 and CDR2: SGHVS, FNYEAQ. This CDR3 comprises 14 residues. In nucleotides, the CDR3 is TGTGCCAGCAGCCCGGACGCAGCATCCTACGAGCAGTACTTC. Residues: CASSPDAASYEQYF.

The chain carries TRBV12-3 or TRBV12-4 and TRBJ2-2; D gene ambiguous. This CDR3 has 11 amino acids. V lost 3 bases to trimming and J lost 10 bases, with 6 bases between them. CDR3 bases: TGTGCCAGCAGTTTCGTCGAGGAGCTGTTTTTT. Translating gives CASSFVEELFF.